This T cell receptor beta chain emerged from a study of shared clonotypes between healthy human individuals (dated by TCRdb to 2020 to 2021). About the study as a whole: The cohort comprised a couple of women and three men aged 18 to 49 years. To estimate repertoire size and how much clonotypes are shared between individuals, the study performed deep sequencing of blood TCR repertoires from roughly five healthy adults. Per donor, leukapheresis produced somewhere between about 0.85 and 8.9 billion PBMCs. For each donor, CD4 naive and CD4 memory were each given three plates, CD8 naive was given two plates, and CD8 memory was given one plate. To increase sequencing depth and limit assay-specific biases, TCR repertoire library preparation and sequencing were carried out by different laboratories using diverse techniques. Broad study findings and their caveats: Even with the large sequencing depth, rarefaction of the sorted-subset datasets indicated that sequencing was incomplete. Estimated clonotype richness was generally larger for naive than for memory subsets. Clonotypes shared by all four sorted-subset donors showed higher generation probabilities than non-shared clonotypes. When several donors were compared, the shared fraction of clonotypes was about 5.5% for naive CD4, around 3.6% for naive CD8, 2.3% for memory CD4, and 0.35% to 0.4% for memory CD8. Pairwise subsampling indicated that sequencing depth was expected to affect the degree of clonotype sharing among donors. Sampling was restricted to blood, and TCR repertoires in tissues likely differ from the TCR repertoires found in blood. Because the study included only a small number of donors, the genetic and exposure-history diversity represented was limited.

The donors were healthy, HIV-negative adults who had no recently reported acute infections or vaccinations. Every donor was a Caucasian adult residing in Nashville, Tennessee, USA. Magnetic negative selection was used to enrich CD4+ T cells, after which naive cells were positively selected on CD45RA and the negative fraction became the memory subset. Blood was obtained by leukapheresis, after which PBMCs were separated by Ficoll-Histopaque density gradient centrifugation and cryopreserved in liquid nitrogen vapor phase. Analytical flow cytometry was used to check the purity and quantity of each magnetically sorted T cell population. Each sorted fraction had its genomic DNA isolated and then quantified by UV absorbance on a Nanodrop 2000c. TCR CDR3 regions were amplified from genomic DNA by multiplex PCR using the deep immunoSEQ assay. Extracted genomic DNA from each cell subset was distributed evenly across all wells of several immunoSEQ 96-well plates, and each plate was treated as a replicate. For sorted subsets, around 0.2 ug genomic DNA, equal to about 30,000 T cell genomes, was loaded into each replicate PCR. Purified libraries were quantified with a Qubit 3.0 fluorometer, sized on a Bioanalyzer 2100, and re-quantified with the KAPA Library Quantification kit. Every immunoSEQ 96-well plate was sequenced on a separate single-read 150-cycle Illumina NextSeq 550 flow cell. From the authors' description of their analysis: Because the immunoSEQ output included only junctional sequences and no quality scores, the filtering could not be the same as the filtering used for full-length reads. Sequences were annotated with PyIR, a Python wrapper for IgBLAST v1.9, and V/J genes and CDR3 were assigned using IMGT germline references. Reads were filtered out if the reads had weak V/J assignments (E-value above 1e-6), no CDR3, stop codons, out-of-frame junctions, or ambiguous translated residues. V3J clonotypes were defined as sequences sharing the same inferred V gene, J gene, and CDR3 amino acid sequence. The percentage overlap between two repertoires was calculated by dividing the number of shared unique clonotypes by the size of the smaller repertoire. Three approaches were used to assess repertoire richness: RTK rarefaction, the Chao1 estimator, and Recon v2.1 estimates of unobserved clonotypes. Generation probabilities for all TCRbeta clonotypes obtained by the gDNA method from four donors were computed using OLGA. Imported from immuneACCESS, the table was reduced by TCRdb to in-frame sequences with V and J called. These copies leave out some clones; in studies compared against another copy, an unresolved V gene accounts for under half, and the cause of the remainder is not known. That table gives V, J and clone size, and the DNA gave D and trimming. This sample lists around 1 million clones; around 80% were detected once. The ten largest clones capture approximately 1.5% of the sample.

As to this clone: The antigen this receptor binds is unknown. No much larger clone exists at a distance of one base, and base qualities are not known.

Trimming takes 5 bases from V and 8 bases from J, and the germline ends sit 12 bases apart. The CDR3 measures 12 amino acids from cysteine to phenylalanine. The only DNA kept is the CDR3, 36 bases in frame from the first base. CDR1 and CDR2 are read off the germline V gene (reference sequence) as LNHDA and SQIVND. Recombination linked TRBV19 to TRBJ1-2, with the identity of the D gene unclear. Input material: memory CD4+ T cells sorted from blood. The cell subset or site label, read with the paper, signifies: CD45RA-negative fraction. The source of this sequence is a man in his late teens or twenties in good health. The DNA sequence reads TGTGCCAGTAGTTCGGGCAGGCCGGGCTACACCTTC. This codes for CASSSGRPGYTF.